This is a list of T cell receptor beta chains from one sample in a study of blood T cells in healthy people across ages. MiXCR, applied by TCRdb to the 5' RACE reads, yields one record per CDR3 protein. The sample has about 720,000 distinct CDR3 sequences, just under 25% seen once. These records were also assigned to another study, of T cells of mothers and their children.

Sequenced input: blood. All receptors come from a boy between 10 and 17 years old in good health. Both conserved end residues are part of each CDR3. The order of the fields is D gene, V gene, J gene, CDR3 protein. D genes are given only for firm matches.

d_gene: TRBD2; v_gene: TRBV5-1; j_gene: TRBJ2-4; CDR3aa: CASSLTSGGAKNIQYF
d_gene: -; v_gene: TRBV10-3; j_gene: TRBJ2-3; CDR3aa: CAISVSGDRSTDTQYF
d_gene: -; v_gene: TRBV29-1; j_gene: -; CDR3aa: CSVEAQSTYEQYF
d_gene: TRBD1; v_gene: TRBV7-2; j_gene: TRBJ2-3; CDR3aa: CASSLVRTGGTDTQYF
d_gene: TRBD2; v_gene: TRBV20-1; j_gene: TRBJ2-7; CDR3aa: CSARSGSGGYEQYF
d_gene: TRBD2; v_gene: TRBV25-1; j_gene: TRBJ2-1; CDR3aa: CASSESLGENKRGGYNEQFF
d_gene: -; v_gene: TRBV6-6; j_gene: TRBJ2-2; CDR3aa: CASSYIGELFF
d_gene: TRBD1; v_gene: TRBV5-1; j_gene: TRBJ2-4; CDR3aa: CASSFTISGTAQNIQYF
d_gene: -; v_gene: TRBV28; j_gene: -; CDR3aa: CASTKRPGGGYEQYF
d_gene: TRBD1; v_gene: TRBV6-5; j_gene: -; CDR3aa: CASSYRAGGWDEQYF
d_gene: TRBD1; v_gene: TRBV29-1; j_gene: TRBJ2-3; CDR3aa: CSVLTGAQYTDTQYF
d_gene: -; v_gene: TRBV20-1; j_gene: TRBJ2-5; CDR3aa: CSASAFGTQYF
d_gene: TRBD2; v_gene: TRBV29-1; j_gene: TRBJ2-3; CDR3aa: CSVDGLAGPTDTQYF
d_gene: -; v_gene: TRBV2; j_gene: -; CDR3aa: CANTLSPLNEQFF
d_gene: -; v_gene: TRBV29-1; j_gene: TRBJ2-7; CDR3aa: CSVEDRGEGYEQYF
d_gene: -; v_gene: TRBV7-8; j_gene: TRBJ2-5; CDR3aa: CASSPSTQETQYF
d_gene: -; v_gene: TRBV7-9; j_gene: TRBJ2-1; CDR3aa: CASSLGAPLGSEQFF
d_gene: TRBD1; v_gene: TRBV12-3/TRBV12-4; j_gene: TRBJ2-2; CDR3aa: CASSSGTGGHGELFF
d_gene: -; v_gene: TRBV5-1; j_gene: -; CDR3aa: CASSLAGSSGEQYF
d_gene: TRBD2; v_gene: TRBV5-1; j_gene: TRBJ2-1; CDR3aa: CASSTAGGGYNEQFF
d_gene: -; v_gene: TRBV9; j_gene: -; CDR3aa: CASSDNRLVPSYEQYF
d_gene: TRBD2; v_gene: TRBV28; j_gene: TRBJ2-5; CDR3aa: CASSPSGSGYVGQETQYF
d_gene: -; v_gene: TRBV5-1; j_gene: TRBJ1-2; CDR3aa: CASSLFVRPGRVYGYTF
d_gene: TRBD2; v_gene: TRBV12-3/TRBV12-4; j_gene: TRBJ2-2; CDR3aa: CASSRGDSWDTGELFF
d_gene: TRBD2; v_gene: TRBV3-1; j_gene: TRBJ2-1; CDR3aa: CASSQPGLGGNEQFF
d_gene: TRBD1; v_gene: TRBV28; j_gene: TRBJ1-4; CDR3aa: CASSTRTGPNEKLFF
d_gene: -; v_gene: TRBV11-2; j_gene: TRBJ2-2; CDR3aa: CASSLEYQGVGELFF
d_gene: TRBD2; v_gene: TRBV20-1; j_gene: -; CDR3aa: CSADPTSGSTYEQYF
d_gene: -; v_gene: TRBV5-5; j_gene: TRBJ1-2; CDR3aa: CASSLVPASYTF
d_gene: TRBD2; v_gene: TRBV7-8; j_gene: TRBJ2-2; CDR3aa: CASSTRTSGGHPNTGELFF
d_gene: TRBD1; v_gene: TRBV20-1; j_gene: TRBJ2-7; CDR3aa: CSASGQGASSYEQYF
d_gene: -; v_gene: TRBV4-1; j_gene: TRBJ2-3; CDR3aa: CASSLAEEGKDTQYF
d_gene: TRBD1; v_gene: TRBV6-5; j_gene: TRBJ1-4; CDR3aa: CASREIQGIRKLFF
d_gene: -; v_gene: TRBV3-1; j_gene: -; CDR3aa: CASRNVRGGTDTQHF
d_gene: TRBD2; v_gene: TRBV7-3; j_gene: TRBJ2-4; CDR3aa: CASSLRATSGGEAKNIQYF
d_gene: -; v_gene: TRBV20-1; j_gene: TRBJ1-4; CDR3aa: CSAPKRGDEKLFF
d_gene: TRBD2; v_gene: TRBV6-9; j_gene: TRBJ2-1; CDR3aa: CASSYLRRESLANEQFF
d_gene: TRBD2; v_gene: TRBV27; j_gene: TRBJ2-1; CDR3aa: CASSLVVAGGNEQFF